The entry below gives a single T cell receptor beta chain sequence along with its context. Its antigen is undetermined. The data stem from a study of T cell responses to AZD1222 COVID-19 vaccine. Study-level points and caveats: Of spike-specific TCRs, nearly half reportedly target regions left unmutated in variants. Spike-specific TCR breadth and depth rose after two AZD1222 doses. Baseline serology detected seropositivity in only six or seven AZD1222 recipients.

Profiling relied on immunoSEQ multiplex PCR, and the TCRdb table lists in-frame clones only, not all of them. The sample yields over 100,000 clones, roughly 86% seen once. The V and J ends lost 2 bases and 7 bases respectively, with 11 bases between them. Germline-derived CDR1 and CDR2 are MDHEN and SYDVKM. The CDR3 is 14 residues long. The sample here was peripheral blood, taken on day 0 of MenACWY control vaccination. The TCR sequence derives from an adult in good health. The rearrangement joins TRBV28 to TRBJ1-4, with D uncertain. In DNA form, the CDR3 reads TGTGCCAGCAGTTTAACCCCAACGAGTGAAAAACTGTTTTTT. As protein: CASSLTPTSEKLFF.